The 16 T cell receptor beta chains below were found in one sample sequenced in a study of cytomegalovirus exposure and HLA in healthy donors. Amplification used 60 Vbeta primers and 13 Jbeta primers. Data came from immunoSEQ multiplex PCR; TCRdb stores just in-frame clones and leaves some out. This sample has more than 120,000 clones, with 70% to 80% found just once. The sequenced material came from PBMCs. The source is a woman aged 40 to 50 in good health and CMV-seropositive.

The CDR3 DNA follows: TGTGCCGTAACTAGCGGAGGGAGCTCCTACGAGCAGTACTTC. Amino acid sequence: CAVTSGGSSYEQYF. V is TRBV28 and J is TRBJ2-7; 8 bases map to TRBD2. Per the germline V gene, CDR1 is MDHEN and CDR2 is SYDVKM. The length of the CDR3 is 14 residues. J was trimmed by 0 bases and V by 11 bases; bases with no gene match: 9.

The chain carries TRBV5-1 and TRBJ2-5; 9 nucleotides align to TRBD1. Per the germline V gene, CDR1 is SGHRS and CDR2 is YFSETQ. J lost 11 bases, V lost 0 bases, and 5 bases had no gene match. The CDR3 is 13 amino acids. The CDR3 nucleotides are TGCGCCAGCAGCTTGGGGGACAGGGTGGAGCAGTACTTC. This sequence encodes CASSLGDRVEQYF.

This chain uses TRBV9 with TRBJ2-3, with 12 nucleotides matching TRBD2. The CDR3 extends over 16 amino acids. The germline V gene has CDR1 SGDLS and CDR2 YYNGEE. V trimming: 3 bases; J trimming: 3 bases; junction bases outside the gene matches: 5. The DNA for the CDR3 is TGTGCCAGCAGCGGGTGGACTAGCGGGGCGACAGATACGCAGTATTTT. Translation: CASSGWTSGATDTQYF.

The CDR3 reads CASSIWSSGSDEQYF. The DNA for the CDR3 is TGTGCCAGTAGTATATGGTCTAGCGGGAGTGACGAGCAGTACTTC. The V and J genes are TRBV19 and TRBJ2-7; 10 bases are shared with TRBD2. This CDR3 has 15 amino acids. In germline, CDR1 is LNHDA, CDR2 SQIVND (reference sequence). V was pared by 2 bases and J by 5 bases, with 6 bases of the junction left unmatched.

This rearrangement joins TRBV18 to TRBJ2-2; 10 bases are shared with TRBD1. Germline V gene sequence: CDR1 KGHSH, CDR2 LQKENI. The junction had 7 bases not matched to a gene; V was cut back by 2 bases and J by 4 bases. This CDR3 contains 17 residues. The CDR3 loop is CASSPGGTGASTGELFF. CDR3 DNA: TGTGCCAGCTCACCAGGCGGGACAGGGGCGAGCACCGGGGAGCTGTTTTTT. Full variable domain (outside the CDR3, taken from reference TRBV18 and TRBJ2-2): NAGVMQNPRHLVRRRGQEARLRCSPMKGHSHVYWYRQLPEEGLKFMVYLQKENIIDESGMPKERFSAEFPKEGPSILRIQQVVRGDSAAYFCASSPGGTGASTGELFFGEGSRLTVL.

J is TRBJ2-2 and V is TRBV28; D remains ambiguous. Germline assignment: CDR1 MDHEN and CDR2 SYDVKM. CDR3 length: 15 amino acids. Trimming removed 5 bases from V and 6 bases from J, with 16 bases in between. The CDR3 region has the DNA TGTGCCAGCAGTCCCCCGACACGGTCGTCCGGGGAGCTGTTTTTT. The encoded protein is CASSPPTRSSGELFF.

V gene TRBV29-1 combines with J gene TRBJ2-3; 12 positions match TRBD2. Germline trimming cut 4 bases from V and 5 bases from J; bases unmatched to any gene: 7. The germline V gene has CDR1 SQVTM and CDR2 ANQGSEA. The CDR3 contains 15 residues. CDR3 sequence (DNA): TGCAGCGTTGGGATGACTAGCGGGAGTGAAGATACGCAGTATTTT. Protein: CSVGMTSGSEDTQYF.

This clone was observed a handful of times. This chain joins TRBV10-3 and TRBJ2-3; TRBD2 matches at 15 bases. J was trimmed by 2 bases and V by 5 bases; bases with no gene match: 14. Germline lookup yields CDR1 ENHRY and CDR2 SYGVKD. CDR3 length equals 20 residues. The CDR3 region is CAISIPGLAGGTPTTDTQYF. The CDR3 bases are TGTGCCATCAGTATACCGGGACTAGCGGGAGGAACACCTACCACAGATACGCAGTATTTT.

This sequence joins TRBV6-5 and TRBJ2-1; 9 bases are shared with TRBD2. The V gene end was trimmed by 6 bases and the J gene end by 0 bases; junction bases not matched to a gene: 3. Germline V gene lookup returns CDR1 MNHEY and CDR2 SVGAGI. This CDR3 has 15 amino acids. The CDR3 DNA sequence: TGTGCCAGCAGCCGTAGCGGGAGCTCCTACAATGAGCAGTTCTTC. It yields the protein CASSRSGSSYNEQFF.

This sequence joins TRBV19 and TRBJ1-3, with D maybe TRBD1 (5 bases). From germline, CDR1 is LNHDA and CDR2 SQIVND (reference sequence). This CDR3 has 14 residues. The V and J ends lost 3 bases and 7 bases respectively, with 13 bases between them. The CDR3 spells CASSMSGTANTIYF. For the CDR3, the DNA is TGTGCCAGTAGTATGAGCGGGACCGCGAACACCATATATTTT.

The chain carries TRBV29-1 and TRBJ1-1, with D possibly TRBD1 on 5 matching bases. The germline gives CDR1 SQVTM, CDR2 ANQGSEA. This CDR3 region has 12 residues. CDR3 in amino acids: CTGVRGSTEAFF. CDR3 coding DNA: TGCACCGGCGTGCGGGGCTCCACTGAAGCTTTCTTT.

The rearrangement joins TRBV9 to TRBJ2-1; 9 nucleotides line up with TRBD2. This CDR3 has 15 residues. Germline-derived CDR1 and CDR2 are SGDLS and YYNGEE. The ends lost 4 bases at V and 2 bases at J; junction bases unmatched: 4. CDR3 loop: CASSPGLAAYNEQFF. The CDR3 DNA is TGTGCCAGCAGCCCGGGACTAGCAGCCTACAATGAGCAGTTCTTC.

CDR3 region: CASSTAGRDRYHWTQYF. The CDR3 DNA is TGCGCCAGCAGCACCGCGGGGAGGGACCGTTATCATTGGACCCAGTACTTC. The chain links TRBV5-1 to TRBJ2-5; TRBD2 matches at 7 bases. The CDR3 is 17 amino acids. Germline loops: CDR1 SGHRS, CDR2 YFSETQ. Unmatched junction bases numbered 19, after V lost 4 bases and J lost 7 bases.

On this clone: At one boundary the junction diverges from the germline segment, which might be a read error. This chain joins TRBV7-7 and TRBJ1-1; D is ambiguous. The length of the CDR3 is 13 residues. Germline values: CDR1 SSHAT, CDR2 FNYEAQ (reference sequence). In nucleotides, the CDR3 is TGTGCTAGCAGCTCGAGTATGAACACTGAAGCTTTCTTT. It translates to CASSSSMNTEAFF.

The chain couples TRBV25-1 to TRBJ1-2; 7 bases fit TRBD1. Germline V gives CDR1 MGHDK, CDR2 SYGVNS. The ends lost 6 bases at V and 6 bases at J; junction bases unmatched: 10. CDR3 length: 14 residues. In DNA form, the CDR3 reads TGTGCCAGCAGCCGACAGGGTCGCGAGGATGGCTACACCTTC. Translated: CASSRQGREDGYTF.

This clone was found a few times. V usage is TRBV14 and J usage is TRBJ1-1; D perhaps matches TRBD1 (6 bases). This CDR3 contains 15 residues. Germline V gene lookup returns CDR1 SGHDN and CDR2 FVKESK. With 6 bases removed from V and 0 bases from J, the gap between germline ends came to 14 bases. The CDR3 DNA is TGTGCCAGCAGACCTCGGGGGGCCCTGAACACTGAAGCTTTCTTT. Its translation: CASRPRGALNTEAFF.